This T cell receptor (beta chain) was found in a study of spatial heterogeneity in lung cancer. Overall study context: Available follow-up PBMC samples, collected a median of roughly 2 years post-resection, were sequenced.

MiXCR was run by TCRdb on the 5' RACE reads, yielding one entry per CDR3 protein. The sample contains tens of thousands of distinct CDR3 sequences, around 9.3% of which appear only once. Time point reported: blood at routine non-recurrence follow-up after resection. Tumor, nontumor lung or frozen PBMC supplied whole RNA that was sequenced unsorted. The CDR3 loop spans 15 amino acids. Trimming removed 6 bases at V and 2 bases at J, with 16 bases between. The V gene's germline CDR1 is MDHEN and CDR2 SYDVKM. A few counts support this clonotype. What it binds is unknown. Points from the study as a whole: At tumor resection, ubiquitous expanded TCRs were detected in blood more often than later.

The sequenced sample was PBMCs, obtained at follow-up. This TCR derives from a female donor with early-stage non-small cell lung cancer. The chain links TRBV28 to TRBJ1-2, with D unclear. The CDR3 region is CASREPKGMNYGYTF. The CDR3 DNA follows: TGTGCCAGCAGAGAACCCAAAGGGATGAACTATGGCTACACCTTC.